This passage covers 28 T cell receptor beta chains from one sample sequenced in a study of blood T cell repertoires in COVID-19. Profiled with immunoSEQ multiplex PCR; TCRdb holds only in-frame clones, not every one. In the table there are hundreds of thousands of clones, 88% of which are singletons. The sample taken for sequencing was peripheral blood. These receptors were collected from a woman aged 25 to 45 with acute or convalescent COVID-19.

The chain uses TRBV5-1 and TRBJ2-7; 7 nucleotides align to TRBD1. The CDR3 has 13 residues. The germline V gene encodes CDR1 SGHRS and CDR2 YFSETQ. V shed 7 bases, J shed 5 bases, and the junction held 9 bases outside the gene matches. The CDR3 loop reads CASGLTGFDEQYF. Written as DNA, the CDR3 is TGCGCCAGCGGGTTGACAGGGTTCGACGAGCAGTACTTC.

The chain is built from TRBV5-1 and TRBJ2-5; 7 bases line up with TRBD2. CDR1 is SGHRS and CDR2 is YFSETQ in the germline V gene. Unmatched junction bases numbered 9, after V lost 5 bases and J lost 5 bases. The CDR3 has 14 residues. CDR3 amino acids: CASSPTSVGETQYF. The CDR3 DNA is TGCGCCAGCAGTCCCACTAGCGTGGGCGAGACCCAGTACTTC.

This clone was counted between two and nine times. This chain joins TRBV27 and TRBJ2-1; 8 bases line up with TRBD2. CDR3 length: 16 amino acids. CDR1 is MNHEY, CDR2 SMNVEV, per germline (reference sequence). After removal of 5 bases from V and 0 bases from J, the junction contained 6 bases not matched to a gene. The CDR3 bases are TGTGCCAGCAGTATACTAGCGGCGAGCTCCTACAATGAGCAGTTCTTC. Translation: CASSILAASSYNEQFF.

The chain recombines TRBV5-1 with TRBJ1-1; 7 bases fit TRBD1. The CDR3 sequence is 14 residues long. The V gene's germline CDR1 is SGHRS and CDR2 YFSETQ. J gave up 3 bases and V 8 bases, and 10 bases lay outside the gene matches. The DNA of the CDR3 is TGCGCCAGTACTGACGGGACAGTCGACACTGAAGCTTTCTTT. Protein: CASTDGTVDTEAFF.

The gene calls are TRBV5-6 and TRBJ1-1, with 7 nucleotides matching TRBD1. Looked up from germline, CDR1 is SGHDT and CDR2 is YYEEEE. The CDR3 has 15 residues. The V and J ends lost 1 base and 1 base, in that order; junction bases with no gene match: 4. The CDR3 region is CASSLRTGKNTEAFF. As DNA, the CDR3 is TGTGCCAGCAGCTTGAGGACAGGAAAGAACACTGAAGCTTTCTTT.

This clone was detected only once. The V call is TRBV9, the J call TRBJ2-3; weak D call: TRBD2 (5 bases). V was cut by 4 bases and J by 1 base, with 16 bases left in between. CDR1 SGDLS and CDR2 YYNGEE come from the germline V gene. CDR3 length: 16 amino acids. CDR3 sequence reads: CASSSTTTSRTDTQYF. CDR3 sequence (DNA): TGTGCCAGCAGCTCTACGACTACCTCGCGCACAGATACGCAGTATTTT.

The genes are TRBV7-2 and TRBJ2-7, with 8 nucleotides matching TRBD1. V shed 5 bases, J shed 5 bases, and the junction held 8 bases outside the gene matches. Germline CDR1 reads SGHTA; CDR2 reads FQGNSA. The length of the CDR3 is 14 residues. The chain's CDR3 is CASSPDRARDEQYF. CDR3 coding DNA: TGTGCCAGCAGCCCGGACAGGGCGAGGGACGAGCAGTACTTC.

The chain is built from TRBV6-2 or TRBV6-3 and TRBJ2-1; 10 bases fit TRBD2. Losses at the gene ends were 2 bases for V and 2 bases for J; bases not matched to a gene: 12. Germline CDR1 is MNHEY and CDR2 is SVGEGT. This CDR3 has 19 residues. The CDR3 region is CASSYPDSSGSIAYNEQFF. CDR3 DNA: TGTGCCAGCAGTTACCCGGATTCTAGCGGGAGTATCGCCTACAATGAGCAGTTCTTC.

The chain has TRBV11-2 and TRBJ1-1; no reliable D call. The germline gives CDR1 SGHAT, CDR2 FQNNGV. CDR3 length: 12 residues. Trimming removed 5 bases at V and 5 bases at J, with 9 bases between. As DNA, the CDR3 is TGTGCCAGCAGCCCCTACTTAACTGAAGCTTTCTTT. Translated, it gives CASSPYLTEAFF.

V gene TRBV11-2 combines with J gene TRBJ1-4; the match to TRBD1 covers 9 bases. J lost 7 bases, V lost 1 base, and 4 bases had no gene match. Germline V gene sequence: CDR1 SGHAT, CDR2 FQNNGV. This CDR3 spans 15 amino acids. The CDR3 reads CASSLARDRVEKLFF. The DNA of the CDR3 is TGTGCCAGCAGCTTAGCTCGGGACAGGGTTGAAAAACTGTTTTTT.

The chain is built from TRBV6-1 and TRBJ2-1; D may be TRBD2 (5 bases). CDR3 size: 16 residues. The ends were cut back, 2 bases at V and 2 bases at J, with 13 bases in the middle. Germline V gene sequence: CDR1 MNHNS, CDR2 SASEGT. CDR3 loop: CASSEWWEPPYNEQFF. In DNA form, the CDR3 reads TGTGCCAGCAGTGAATGGTGGGAGCCCCCCTACAATGAGCAGTTCTTC.

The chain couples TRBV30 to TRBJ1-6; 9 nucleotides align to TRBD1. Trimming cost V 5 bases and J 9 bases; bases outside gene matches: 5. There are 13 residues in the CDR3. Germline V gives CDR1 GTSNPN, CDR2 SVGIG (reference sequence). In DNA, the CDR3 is TGTGCCTGGGGAAACAGGGGGCGTTCACCCCTCCACTTT. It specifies CAWGNRGRSPLHF.

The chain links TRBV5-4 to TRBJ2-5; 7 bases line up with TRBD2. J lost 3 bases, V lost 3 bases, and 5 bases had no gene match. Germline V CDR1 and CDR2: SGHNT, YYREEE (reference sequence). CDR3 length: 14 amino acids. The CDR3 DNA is TGTGCCAGCAGCTGGGACTACTTAGAAGAGACCCAGTACTTC. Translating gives CASSWDYLEETQYF.

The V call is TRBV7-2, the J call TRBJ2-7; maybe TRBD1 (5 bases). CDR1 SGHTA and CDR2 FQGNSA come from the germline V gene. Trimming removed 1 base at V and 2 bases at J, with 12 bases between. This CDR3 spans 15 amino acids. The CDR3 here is CASSLGTQGTYEQYF. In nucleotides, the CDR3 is TGTGCCAGCAGCTTAGGCACCCAGGGTACCTACGAGCAGTACTTC. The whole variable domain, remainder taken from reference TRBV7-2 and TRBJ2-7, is GAGVSQSPSNKVTEKGKDVELRCDPISGHTALYWYRQSLGQGLEFLIYFQGNSAPDKSGLPSDRFSAERTGGSVSTLTIQRTQQEDSAVYLCASSLGTQGTYEQYFGPGTRLTVT.

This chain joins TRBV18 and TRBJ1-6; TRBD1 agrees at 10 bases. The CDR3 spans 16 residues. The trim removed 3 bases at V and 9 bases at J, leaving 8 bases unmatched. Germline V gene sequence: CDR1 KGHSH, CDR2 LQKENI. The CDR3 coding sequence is TGTGCCAGCTCACCCAAGGGACAGGGGAAATCTTCACCCCTCCACTTT. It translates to CASSPKGQGKSSPLHF.

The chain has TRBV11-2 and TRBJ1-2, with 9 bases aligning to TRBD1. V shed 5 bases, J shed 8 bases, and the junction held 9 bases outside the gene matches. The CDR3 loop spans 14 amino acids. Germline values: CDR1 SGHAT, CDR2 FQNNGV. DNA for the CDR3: TGTGCCAGCAGCCAAATACCGGGACAGGGCGGCTACACCTTC. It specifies CASSQIPGQGGYTF.

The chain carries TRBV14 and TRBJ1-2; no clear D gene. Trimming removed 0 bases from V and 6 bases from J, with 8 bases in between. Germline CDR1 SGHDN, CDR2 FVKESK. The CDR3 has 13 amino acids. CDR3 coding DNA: TGTGCCAGCAGCCAAGATTTCTCCGATGGCTACACCTTC. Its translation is CASSQDFSDGYTF.

CDR3 sequence: CAISVGRVEQYF. The CDR3 DNA is TGTGCCATCAGTGTAGGGAGAGTCGAGCAGTACTTC. This sequence joins TRBV10-3 and TRBJ2-7; possibly TRBD2 for D (5 bases). V gave up 4 bases and J gave up 6 bases, with 10 bases separating them. This CDR3 comprises 12 residues. The germline gives CDR1 ENHRY, CDR2 SYGVKD.

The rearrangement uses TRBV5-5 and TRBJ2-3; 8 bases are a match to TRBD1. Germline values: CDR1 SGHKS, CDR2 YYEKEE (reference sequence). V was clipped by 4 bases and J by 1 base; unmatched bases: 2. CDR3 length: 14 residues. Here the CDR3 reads CASSTGQGTDTQYF. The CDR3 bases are TGTGCCAGCAGCACGGGACAGGGCACAGATACGCAGTATTTT. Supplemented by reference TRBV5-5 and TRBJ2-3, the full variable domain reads DAGVTQSPTHLIKTRGQQVTLRCSPISGHKSVSWYQQVLGQGPQFIFQYYEKEERGRGNFPDRFSARQFPNYSSELNVNALLLGDSALYLCASSTGQGTDTQYFGPGTRLTVL.

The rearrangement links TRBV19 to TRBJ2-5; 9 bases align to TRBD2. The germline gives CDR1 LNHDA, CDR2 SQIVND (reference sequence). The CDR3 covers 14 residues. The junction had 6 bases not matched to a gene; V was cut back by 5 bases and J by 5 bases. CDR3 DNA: TGTGCCAGTAGTGTGGCGGGAGGGCCCGAGACCCAGTACTTC. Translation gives CASSVAGGPETQYF.

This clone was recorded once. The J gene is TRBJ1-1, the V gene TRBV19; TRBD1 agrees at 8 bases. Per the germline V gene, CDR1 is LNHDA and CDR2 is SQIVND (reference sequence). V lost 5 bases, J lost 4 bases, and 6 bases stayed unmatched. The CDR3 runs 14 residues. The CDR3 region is CASSVRDRTTEAFF. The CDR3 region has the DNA TGTGCCAGTAGTGTCCGGGACAGGACCACTGAAGCTTTCTTT.

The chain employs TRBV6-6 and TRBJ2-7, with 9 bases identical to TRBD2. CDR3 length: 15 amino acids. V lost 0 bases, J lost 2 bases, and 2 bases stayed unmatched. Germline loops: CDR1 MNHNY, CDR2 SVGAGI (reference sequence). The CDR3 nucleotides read TGTGCCAGCAGTTACTCGGGACTAGCAGCCTACGAGCAGTACTTC. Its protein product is CASSYSGLAAYEQYF.

CDR3 sequence: CASSSPDRGGGGELFF. The CDR3 DNA follows: TGTGCCAGCAGTTCCCCAGACAGGGGAGGGGGCGGGGAGCTGTTTTTT. The V and J genes are TRBV6-2 or TRBV6-3 and TRBJ2-2, with TRBD1 as a possible D gene (8 bases). V was shortened by 4 bases and J by 7 bases, with 19 bases between the two germline ends. The CDR3 covers 16 residues. CDR1 is MNHEY, CDR2 SVGEGT, per germline.

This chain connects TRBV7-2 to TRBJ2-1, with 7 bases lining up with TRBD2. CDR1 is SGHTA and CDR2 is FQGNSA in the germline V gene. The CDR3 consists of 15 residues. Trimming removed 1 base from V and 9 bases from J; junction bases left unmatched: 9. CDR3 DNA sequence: TGTGCCAGCAGCTTAGGGACTAGTAAAGTAGGTGAGCAGTTCTTC. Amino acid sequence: CASSLGTSKVGEQFF.

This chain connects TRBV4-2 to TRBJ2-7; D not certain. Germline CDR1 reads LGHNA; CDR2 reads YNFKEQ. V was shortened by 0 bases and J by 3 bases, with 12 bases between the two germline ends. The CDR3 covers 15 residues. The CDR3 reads CASSQEMVRLYEQYF. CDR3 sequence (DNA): TGTGCCAGCAGCCAAGAAATGGTCAGGCTCTACGAGCAGTACTTC.

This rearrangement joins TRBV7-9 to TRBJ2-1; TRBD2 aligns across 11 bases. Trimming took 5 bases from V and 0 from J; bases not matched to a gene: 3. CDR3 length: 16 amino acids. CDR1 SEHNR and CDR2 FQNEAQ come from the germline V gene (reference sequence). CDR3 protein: CASSLGLAVSYNEQFF. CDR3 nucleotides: TGTGCCAGCAGCCTGGGACTAGCGGTCTCCTACAATGAGCAGTTCTTC.

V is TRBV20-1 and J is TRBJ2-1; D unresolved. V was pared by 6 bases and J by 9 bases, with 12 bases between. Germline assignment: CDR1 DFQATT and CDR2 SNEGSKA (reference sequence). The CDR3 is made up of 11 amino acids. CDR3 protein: CSATEGVEQFF. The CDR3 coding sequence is TGCAGTGCCACGGAAGGAGTTGAGCAGTTCTTC.

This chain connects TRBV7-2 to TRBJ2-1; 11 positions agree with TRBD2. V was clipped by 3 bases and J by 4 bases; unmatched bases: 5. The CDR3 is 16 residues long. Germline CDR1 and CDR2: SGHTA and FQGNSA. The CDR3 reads CASSFLAGGRYNEQFF. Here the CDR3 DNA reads TGTGCCAGCAGCTTCCTAGCGGGAGGACGATACAATGAGCAGTTCTTC.